Presented here are 25 T cell receptor beta chains from one specimen sequenced in a study of blood T cell repertoires in COVID-19. Sequencing was performed with immunoSEQ multiplex PCR; in TCRdb, only in-frame clones are kept and a portion is missing. This table has just under 150,000 clones, about 91% appearing once. Sequenced sample: peripheral blood. Receptors were obtained from a woman aged 50 to 60 with acute or convalescent COVID-19.

The gene calls are TRBV6-5 and TRBJ1-4; TRBD1 might be the D (6 bases). Trimming shortened V by 3 bases and J by 10 bases, and 15 bases separated the two germline ends. This CDR3 is built from 14 residues. CDR1 is MNHEY and CDR2 is SVGAGI in the germline V gene. The CDR3 sequence is CASSYSPDRRKLFF. The CDR3, as DNA: TGTGCCAGCAGTTATTCCCCCGACAGGCGAAAACTGTTTTTT.

Here the CDR3 DNA reads TGTGCCACCAGTGATCTGACCAGGTCCAGCAATGAGCAGTTCTTC. Translating it yields CATSDLTRSSNEQFF. This chain connects TRBV24-1 to TRBJ2-1; D is uncertain. This CDR3 comprises 15 residues. V was cut by 3 bases and J by 6 bases, with 14 bases left in between. Germline V lookup: CDR1 KGHDR, CDR2 SFDVKD.

The sample holds one count of this clone. The rearrangement joins TRBV3-1 (or the pseudogene TRBV3-2) to TRBJ2-1; 7 nucleotides agree with TRBD2. The CDR3 runs to 15 residues. Per the germline V gene, CDR1 is LGHDT and CDR2 is YNNKEL (reference sequence). V was clipped by 4 bases and J by 0 bases; unmatched bases: 3. The CDR3 coding sequence is TGTGCCAGCAGCCCCCGCGGGAGCTCCTACAATGAGCAGTTCTTC. Translating gives CASSPRGSSYNEQFF.

This chain connects TRBV18 to TRBJ1-2, with D perhaps matching TRBD1 (6 bases). CDR1 and CDR2 (germline): KGHSH, LQKENI. The length of the CDR3 is 14 residues. V was pared by 3 bases and J by 0 bases, with 8 bases between. CDR3 sequence: CASSPRTANYGYTF. DNA for the CDR3: TGTGCCAGCTCACCCCGGACAGCTAACTATGGCTACACCTTC.

V and J are TRBV10-3 and TRBJ2-7; D ambiguous. Per germline, CDR1 ENHRY and CDR2 SYGVKD. V dropped 3 bases and J dropped 3 bases, with 3 bases sitting between them. The CDR3 runs 11 residues. In DNA form, the CDR3 reads TGTGCCATCAGTGACCTCTACGAGCAGTACTTC. This encodes CAISDLYEQYF.

V is TRBV6-4 and J is TRBJ2-2; 9 bases are shared with TRBD1. The junction had 4 bases not matched to a gene; V was cut back by 4 bases and J by 7 bases. Germline V gene data show CDR1 as MRHNA and CDR2 as SNTAGT. This CDR3 is 14 amino acids long. CDR3 nucleotide sequence: TGTGCCAGCAGTGGACAGGGGGATCACGGGGAGCTGTTTTTT. Its protein is CASSGQGDHGELFF.

This clone was recorded only once. This chain joins TRBV19 and TRBJ1-2, with 7 bases identical to TRBD1. Germline CDR1 reads LNHDA; CDR2 reads SQIVND (reference sequence). With 5 bases clipped from V and 4 bases from J, the junction kept 4 bases outside the gene matches. This CDR3 comprises 13 residues. Here the CDR3 DNA reads TGTGCCAGTAGTCAGGGACAGAGCTATGGCTACACCTTC. Amino acid sequence: CASSQGQSYGYTF.

The V call is TRBV12-5, the J call TRBJ2-7; tentatively, D is TRBD1 (5 bases). Looked up from germline, CDR1 is LGHNT and CDR2 is FRNRAP. The length of the CDR3 is 12 residues. Trimming pared 5 bases from V and 6 bases from J, leaving 11 bases between. The CDR3 loop reads CASGAWGGEQYF. The CDR3 nucleotides are TGTGCTAGTGGTGCCTGGGGCGGCGAGCAGTACTTC.

The V gene is TRBV5-4, the J gene TRBJ1-1; D is possibly TRBD1 (5 bases). The germline CDR1 and CDR2 sequences are SGHNT and YYREEE (reference sequence). This CDR3 comprises 14 residues. V lost 3 bases, J lost 1 base, and 10 bases lay in between. The CDR3 DNA is TGTGCCAGCAGCTCCCCAAGGGGGAACACTGAAGCTTTCTTT. Amino acid sequence: CASSSPRGNTEAFF.

The chain uses TRBV5-6 and TRBJ2-7, with D possibly TRBD2 on 6 matching bases. This CDR3 has 15 amino acids. The germline V gene has CDR1 SGHDT and CDR2 YYEEEE. V lost 2 bases to trimming and J lost 0 bases, with 12 bases between them. CDR3 sequence (DNA): TGTGCCAGCAGCTTTATAGCGGTTAGCTCCTACGAGCAGTACTTC. Protein: CASSFIAVSSYEQYF.

The rearrangement links TRBV11-2 to TRBJ2-1; D remains ambiguous. Trimming left V 11 bases short and J 7 bases short, with 18 bases between. The CDR3 sequence is 13 residues long. The germline CDR1 and CDR2 sequences are SGHAT and FQNNGV. This CDR3 reads CASFEVLLNEQFF. CDR3 nucleotides: TGTGCCTCCTTTGAGGTACTGTTGAATGAGCAGTTCTTC. Filled out from reference TRBV11-2 and TRBJ2-1, the complete variable domain reads EAGVAQSPRYKIIEKRQSVAFWCNPISGHATLYWYQQILGQGPKLLIQFQNNGVVDDSQLPKDRFSAERLKGVDSTLKIQPAKLEDSAVYLCASFEVLLNEQFFGPGTRLTVL.

The count of this clone is one. CDR3 DNA: TGCGCCAGCAGTCTAGGGACAGGGGATAGTACTGAAGCTTTCTTT. It encodes CASSLGTGDSTEAFF. The rearrangement joins TRBV23-1 to TRBJ1-1; 10 bases fit TRBD1. TRBV23-1 falls under the ORF class, with uncertain function. The trim removed 4 bases at V and 5 bases at J, leaving 7 bases unmatched. CDR3 length equals 15 residues.

The J gene is TRBJ1-2, the V gene TRBV11-2; D is undetermined. Trimming stripped 2 bases from V and 0 bases from J, with 7 bases between. Looked up from germline, CDR1 is SGHAT and CDR2 is FQNNGV. This CDR3 has 14 amino acids. This CDR3 reads CASSLSNTNYGYTF. In nucleotides, the CDR3 is TGTGCCAGCAGCTTATCCAACACTAACTATGGCTACACCTTC.

Only a few counts were recorded for this clone. This chain connects TRBV7-3 to TRBJ1-2, with 8 nucleotides matching TRBD1. Unmatched junction bases numbered 7, after V lost 5 bases and J lost 2 bases. This CDR3 is built from 15 residues. The germline V gene has CDR1 SGHTA and CDR2 FQGTGA. The CDR3 coding sequence is TGTGCCAGCAGCCTGACGGACAGGGTAAACTATGGCTACACCTTC. It codes for CASSLTDRVNYGYTF. Using reference TRBV7-3 and TRBJ1-2 for the parts outside the CDR3, the full variable domain is GAGVSQTPSNKVTEKGKYVELRCDPISGHTALYWYRQSLGQGPEFLIYFQGTGAADDSGLPNDRFFAVRPEGSVSTLKIQRTERGDSAVYLCASSLTDRVNYGYTFGSGTRLTVV.

The rearrangement joins TRBV7-3 to TRBJ2-2; 9 bases fit TRBD2. The V segment lost 3 bases and the J segment 4 bases; nucleotides outside the gene matches: 9. CDR1 and CDR2 from the germline V gene are SGHTA and FQGTGA. The CDR3 runs 17 residues. The CDR3 loop reads CASSLHVPTSGTGELFF. The CDR3 region has the DNA TGTGCCAGCAGCTTGCACGTTCCGACTAGCGGCACCGGGGAGCTGTTTTTT.

V and J are TRBV7-9 and TRBJ2-3; TRBD2 is a possible D gene (6 bases). V gave up 1 base and J gave up 1 base, with 6 bases separating them. The germline gives CDR1 SEHNR, CDR2 FQNEAQ (reference sequence). The CDR3 runs to 14 residues. The CDR3 loop is CASSLERGTDTQYF. In nucleotides, the CDR3 is TGTGCCAGCAGCTTAGAGCGGGGCACAGATACGCAGTATTTT.

The gene calls are TRBV18 and TRBJ2-3; 8 bases agree with TRBD2. This CDR3 spans 16 amino acids. In germline, CDR1 is KGHSH, CDR2 LQKENI. With 5 bases clipped from V and 2 bases from J, the junction kept 9 bases outside the gene matches. DNA of the CDR3: TGTGCCAGCTCATCAGCAGCGGGGGAGAACACAGATACGCAGTATTTT. Translation: CASSSAAGENTDTQYF.

J is TRBJ1-4 and V is TRBV12-5; 9 bases line up with TRBD1. Unmatched junction bases numbered 6, after V lost 3 bases and J lost 7 bases. The CDR3 consists of 15 residues. CDR1 is LGHNT, CDR2 FRNRAP, per germline. CDR3 nucleotide sequence: TGTGCTAGTGGTTTTGACAGGGGGGGAGGTGAAAAACTGTTTTTT. As protein: CASGFDRGGGEKLFF.

This chain connects TRBV4-2 to TRBJ1-3; D might be TRBD1 (6 bases). CDR1 is LGHNA and CDR2 is YNFKEQ in the germline V gene. This CDR3 region has 17 residues. Trimming left V 0 bases short and J 1 base short, with 13 bases between. The DNA for the CDR3 is TGTGCCAGCAGCCAAGATGGTGAGGGGGGGTCTGGAAACACCATATATTTT. It translates to CASSQDGEGGSGNTIYF.

This clone showed up just a few times. The J gene is TRBJ1-4, the V gene TRBV19, with 10 bases lining up with TRBD1. V gave up 5 bases and J gave up 8 bases; unmatched junction bases: 11. The CDR3 has 16 amino acids. Per germline, CDR1 LNHDA and CDR2 SQIVND (reference sequence). CDR3 protein: CASSALRTGGGEKLFF. The CDR3 nucleotides are TGTGCCAGTAGTGCCCTCCGGACAGGGGGTGGAGAAAAACTGTTTTTT.

This chain connects TRBV7-8 to TRBJ1-2; D remains unclear. The germline V gene encodes CDR1 SGHVS and CDR2 FQNEAQ. V dropped 1 base and J dropped 8 bases, with 11 bases sitting between them. The CDR3 sequence is 13 residues long. The CDR3 coding sequence is TGTGCCAGCAGCTTAGTGGAGGAGGGCGGCTACACCTTC. Its translation: CASSLVEEGGYTF.

The chain joins TRBV9 to TRBJ2-3, with TRBD2 matching 7 bases. This CDR3 comprises 15 residues. The germline V gene has CDR1 SGDLS and CDR2 YYNGEE. V shed 3 bases and J 2 bases; nucleotides not matched to a gene: 6. This CDR3 reads CASSALSGYTDTQYF. Written as DNA, the CDR3 is TGTGCCAGCAGCGCCCTTAGCGGGTACACAGATACGCAGTATTTT.

The rearrangement uses TRBV9 and TRBJ2-1; TRBD2 aligns across 10 bases. The CDR3 is made up of 15 amino acids. Looked up from germline, CDR1 is SGDLS and CDR2 is YYNGEE. J gave up 7 bases and V 4 bases, and 8 bases lay outside the gene matches. CDR3 protein: CASSPSGLALNEQFF. The CDR3, as DNA: TGTGCCAGCAGCCCCTCGGGACTAGCGCTTAATGAGCAGTTCTTC.

V is TRBV5-1 and J is TRBJ1-2; 9 positions match TRBD1. The germline CDR1 and CDR2 sequences are SGHRS and YFSETQ. Trimming at V came to 3 bases and at J to 5 bases, leaving 2 bases not matched to a gene. This CDR3 contains 13 residues. The CDR3, as DNA: TGCGCCAGCAGCTCGACAGGGGGATATGGCTACACCTTC. It codes for CASSSTGGYGYTF. The entire variable domain, with the rest obtained from reference TRBV5-1 and TRBJ1-2, is as follows: KAGVTQTPRYLIKTRGQQVTLSCSPISGHRSVSWYQQTPGQGLQFLFEYFSETQRNKGNFPGRFSGRQFSNSRSEMNVSTLELGDSALYLCASSSTGGYGYTFGSGTRLTVV.

The chain has TRBV6-5 and TRBJ2-1; D is possibly TRBD2 (7 bases). Germline CDR1 MNHEY, CDR2 SVGAGI. The CDR3 has 16 residues. The V end was cut by 4 bases, the J end by 4 bases, with 17 bases between. CDR3 in amino acids: CASSSYGGGVYNEQFF. CDR3 bases: TGTGCCAGCAGTTCCTATGGAGGGGGGGTGTACAATGAGCAGTTCTTC.